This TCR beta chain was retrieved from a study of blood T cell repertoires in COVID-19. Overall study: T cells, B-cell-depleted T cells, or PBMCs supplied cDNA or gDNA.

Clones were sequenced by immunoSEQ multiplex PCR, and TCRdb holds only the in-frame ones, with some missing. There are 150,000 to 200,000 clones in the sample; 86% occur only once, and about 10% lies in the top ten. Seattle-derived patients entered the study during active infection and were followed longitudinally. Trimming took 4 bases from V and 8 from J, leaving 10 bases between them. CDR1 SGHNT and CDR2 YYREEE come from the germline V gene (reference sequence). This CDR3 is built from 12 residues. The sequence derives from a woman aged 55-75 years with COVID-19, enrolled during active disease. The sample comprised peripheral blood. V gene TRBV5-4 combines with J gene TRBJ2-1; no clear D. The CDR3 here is CASSRQTDEQFF. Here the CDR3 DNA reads TGTGCCAGCAGCCGACAAACGGATGAGCAGTTCTTC.